Shown below are 18 T cell receptor beta chains from a single sample sequenced in a study of CD8 T cells in ankylosing spondylitis. MiXCR, applied by TCRdb to the 5' RACE reads, yields one record per CDR3 protein. The sample includes a few hundred thousand distinct CDR3 sequences, about 10% seen only once; the top ten take approximately 6.6%. Input material: blood, either unsorted or a sorted T cell fraction (not recorded which). The receptors come from a male donor with ankylosing spondylitis or in good health (not recorded which).

The chain couples TRBV7-3 to TRBJ2-4; D gene unclear. V was trimmed by 5 bases and J by 5 bases, leaving 16 bases between them. This CDR3 has 15 amino acids. Germline CDR1 is SGHTA and CDR2 is FQGTGA. This chain's CDR3 is CASSPYGGFQNIQYF. The DNA for the CDR3 is TGTGCCAGCAGCCCCTACGGCGGTTTCCAAAACATTCAGTACTTC.

This clonotype was observed many times. The V and J genes are TRBV12-3 or TRBV12-4 and TRBJ2-1, with 8 positions matching TRBD2. With 4 bases clipped from V and 11 bases from J, the junction kept 13 bases outside the gene matches. The CDR3 length is 15 residues. CDR3 in DNA: TGTGCCAGCAGTTCCCGAGCGGGGGACAAGGCGCAGCAGTTCTTC. This codes for CASSSRAGDKAQQFF.

V usage is TRBV29-1 and J usage is TRBJ2-1; D uncertain. The germline V and J ends were trimmed by 4 bases and 7 bases, with 11 bases remaining between them. The CDR3 consists of 12 residues. Germline-derived CDR1 and CDR2 are SQVTM and ANQGSEA. Written as DNA, the CDR3 is TGCAGCGTTGGATGGCAACAAAATGAGCAGTTCTTC. It specifies CSVGWQQNEQFF.

There are many counts of this clonotype. The V call is TRBV5-1, the J call TRBJ1-2; tentative D call: TRBD1 (6 bases). Trimming left V 5 bases short and J 4 bases short, with 15 bases between. CDR1 is SGHRS and CDR2 is YFSETQ in the germline V gene. CDR3 length: 14 residues. The CDR3 coding sequence is TGCGCCAGCAGATGGCCTGGACAGAGCTATGGCTACACCTTC. It translates to CASRWPGQSYGYTF.

This chain joins TRBV2 and TRBJ2-3, with 14 positions matching TRBD2. The CDR3 length is 17 residues. The germline V gene encodes CDR1 SNHLY and CDR2 FYNNEI. V trimming: 7 bases; J trimming: 3 bases; junction bases outside the gene matches: 9. CDR3 protein: CASTAQTSGGATDTQYF. CDR3 sequence (DNA): TGTGCCAGCACCGCCCAGACTAGCGGGGGGGCTACAGATACGCAGTATTTT.

The table lists this clonotype with many counts. The chain couples TRBV5-1 to TRBJ2-7, with 7 nucleotides matching TRBD1. The germline V gene has CDR1 SGHRS and CDR2 YFSETQ. V trimming: 5 bases; J trimming: 7 bases; junction bases outside the gene matches: 15. The CDR3 covers 15 residues. The CDR3, as DNA: TGCGCCAGCAGTCAAAGGGGGCCCCTAGTAAGGGAGCAGTACTTC. It yields the protein CASSQRGPLVREQYF.

This clonotype occurred a few times. The chain couples TRBV6-4 to TRBJ1-1; the D gene is possibly TRBD1 (6 bases). Germline loops: CDR1 MRHNA, CDR2 SNTAGT. Trimming shortened V by 6 bases and J by 4 bases, and 15 bases separated the two germline ends. The CDR3 contains 14 residues. The CDR3 DNA sequence: TGTGCCAGCAGCTCCGGGGGGCCGGGCACTGAAGCTTTCTTT. Its protein product is CASSSGGPGTEAFF.

The chain carries TRBV12-3 or TRBV12-4 and TRBJ2-3; D is unclear. V lost 6 bases, J lost 0 bases, and 10 bases lay in between. This CDR3 has 14 residues. The CDR3 loop reads CASSYQPSTDTQYF. The CDR3 DNA reads TGTGCCAGCAGCTATCAACCGAGCACAGATACGCAGTATTTT.

This clonotype was detected ten times or more. The genes are TRBV5-1 and TRBJ1-6, with TRBD1 identical over 7 bases. CDR1 and CDR2 from the germline V gene are SGHRS and YFSETQ. The ends lost 5 bases at V and 2 bases at J; junction bases unmatched: 13. The CDR3 consists of 18 residues. The CDR3 DNA reads as TGCGCCAGCAGGGCCCTACCAGGGGGAATGGCCTATAATTCACCCCTCCACTTT. Its translation is CASRALPGGMAYNSPLHF.

This clonotype was detected many times. The rearrangement joins TRBV10-3 to TRBJ2-2; perhaps TRBD2 as D (6 bases). Germline V lookup: CDR1 ENHRY, CDR2 SYGVKD. The CDR3 length is 14 residues. The V gene lost 2 bases and the J gene lost 4 bases, with 8 bases spanning the gap. This CDR3 is CAISEGGITGELFF. CDR3 DNA sequence: TGTGCCATCAGTGAGGGAGGGATCACCGGGGAGCTGTTTTTT.

This clonotype showed up many times. This chain uses TRBV29-1 with TRBJ1-1; TRBD1 might be the D (6 bases). The germline gives CDR1 SQVTM, CDR2 ANQGSEA. Between the trimmed V and J ends, which lost 5 bases and 0 bases, there was a span of 10 bases. CDR3 size: 13 residues. The CDR3 region is CSVTQGMNTEAFF. CDR3 bases: TGCAGCGTTACACAGGGAATGAACACTGAAGCTTTCTTT.

This clonotype was detected many times. This chain joins TRBV20-1 and TRBJ2-1; no clear D. V dropped 5 bases and J dropped 0 bases, with 11 bases sitting between them. CDR1 is DFQATT, CDR2 SNEGSKA, per germline (reference sequence). CDR3 length equals 14 residues. CDR3 DNA sequence: TGCAGTGCTCTCGACCCCAGCTCCTACAATGAGCAGTTCTTC. It yields the protein CSALDPSSYNEQFF.

This clonotype was counted at least ten times. J is TRBJ2-1 and V is TRBV25-1, with a tentative D call TRBD2 (6 bases). This CDR3 has 14 amino acids. The V gene's germline CDR1 is MGHDK and CDR2 SYGVNS. V was trimmed by 5 bases and J by 7 bases, leaving 15 bases between them. CDR3 sequence reads: CASSMGGRRNEQFF. DNA of the CDR3: TGTGCCAGCAGTATGGGGGGAAGGAGAAATGAGCAGTTCTTC.

In its sample, this clonotype was seen many times. This chain uses TRBV4-1 with TRBJ2-3; 8 nucleotides agree with TRBD2. With 0 bases clipped from V and 3 bases from J, the junction kept 5 bases outside the gene matches. CDR1 is MGHRA, CDR2 YSYEKL, per germline. The CDR3 totals 16 residues. DNA for the CDR3: TGCGCCAGCAGCCAAGAGAGGGCGGGGGGTACAGATACGCAGTATTTT. Translation gives CASSQERAGGTDTQYF.

This clonotype was recorded many times. The chain recombines TRBV5-6 with TRBJ2-5, with 9 bases aligning to TRBD1. The CDR3 has 15 amino acids. The ends lost 3 bases at V and 5 bases at J; junction bases unmatched: 8. CDR1 SGHDT and CDR2 YYEEEE come from the germline V gene. CDR3 amino acids: CASSWNRGLGETQYF. CDR3 sequence (DNA): TGTGCCAGCAGCTGGAACAGGGGGCTGGGGGAGACCCAGTACTTC. The complete variable domain, with remaining parts taken from reference TRBV5-6 and TRBJ2-5, reads DAGVTQSPTHLIKTRGQQVTLRCSPKSGHDTVSWYQQALGQGPQFIFQYYEEEERQRGNFPDRFSGHQFPNYSSELNVNALLLGDSALYLCASSWNRGLGETQYFGPGTRLLVL.

The rearrangement joins TRBV3-1 to TRBJ1-1; 10 bases are shared with TRBD1. Germline V CDR1 and CDR2: LGHDT, YNNKEL (reference sequence). This CDR3 is built from 16 residues. V lost 4 bases, J lost 1 base, and 6 bases stayed unmatched. In DNA form, the CDR3 reads TGTGCCAGCAGCCCCGGGACAGGGGTAGGGAACACTGAAGCTTTCTTT. Its translation is CASSPGTGVGNTEAFF. Supplemented by reference TRBV3-1 and TRBJ1-1, the full variable domain reads DTAVSQTPKYLVTQMGNDKSIKCEQNLGHDTMYWYKQDSKKFLKIMFSYNNKELIINETVPNRFSPKSPDKAHLNLHINSLELGDSAVYFCASSPGTGVGNTEAFFGQGTRLTVV.

This clonotype was detected many times. The V and J genes are TRBV6-4 and TRBJ2-1, with D perhaps being TRBD1 or TRBD2 (5 bases each). Germline V gene sequence: CDR1 MRHNA, CDR2 SNTAGT. V shed 6 bases and J shed 5 bases, with 11 bases lying between them. The CDR3 sequence is 13 residues long. The CDR3 protein is CASSPGTNNEQFF. The CDR3, as DNA: TGTGCCAGCAGCCCCGGGACGAACAATGAGCAGTTCTTC.

This clonotype has only a few counts. The CDR3 DNA follows: TGTGCCTGGAGTGTGAGTATCTCCGCGGGGGATGGCTACACCTTC. Translating gives CAWSVSISAGDGYTF. This chain links TRBV30 with TRBJ1-2; a possible D gene is TRBD1 (5 bases). Trimming cost V 0 bases and J 6 bases, with 17 bases left between them. There are 15 residues in the CDR3. Germline-derived CDR1 and CDR2 are GTSNPN and SVGIG (reference sequence).